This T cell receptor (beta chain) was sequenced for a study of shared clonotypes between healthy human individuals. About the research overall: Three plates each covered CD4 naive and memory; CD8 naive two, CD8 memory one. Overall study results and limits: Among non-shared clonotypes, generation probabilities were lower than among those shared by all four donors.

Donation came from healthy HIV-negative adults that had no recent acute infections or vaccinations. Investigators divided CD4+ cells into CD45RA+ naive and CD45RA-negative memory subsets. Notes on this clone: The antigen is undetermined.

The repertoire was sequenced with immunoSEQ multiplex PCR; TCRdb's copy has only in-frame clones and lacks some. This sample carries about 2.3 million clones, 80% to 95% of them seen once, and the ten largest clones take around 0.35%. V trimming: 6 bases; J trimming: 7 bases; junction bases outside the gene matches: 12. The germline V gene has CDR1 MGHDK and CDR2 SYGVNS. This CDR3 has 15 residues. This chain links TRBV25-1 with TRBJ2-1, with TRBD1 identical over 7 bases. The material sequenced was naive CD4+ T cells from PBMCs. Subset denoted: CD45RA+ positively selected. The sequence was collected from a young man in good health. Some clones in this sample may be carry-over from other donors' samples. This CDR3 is CASSHDREIGNEQFF. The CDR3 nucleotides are TGTGCCAGCAGCCACGACAGGGAAATTGGGAATGAGCAGTTCTTC.